The 23 T cell receptor beta chains presented below share a single source sample, sequenced in a study of T cells after yellow fever vaccination. Using its own MiXCR run on the 5' RACE reads, TCRdb lists one record per CDR3 protein. The repertoire has about 400,000 distinct CDR3 sequences, around a tenth of them found once; the top ten carry roughly 18%. Specimen: PBMCs, collected on the day of the first yellow fever vaccination. The receptor set was obtained from a man younger than 35 who received the YFV17D yellow fever vaccine.

The CDR3 region is CASSTYRGVEQFF. As DNA, the CDR3 is TGTGCCAGCAGCACATACAGGGGTGTTGAGCAGTTCTTC. The V gene is TRBV11-2, the J gene TRBJ2-1; 7 bases agree with TRBD1. With 5 bases clipped from V and 9 bases from J, the junction kept 7 bases outside the gene matches. CDR3 length: 13 residues. Germline V lookup: CDR1 SGHAT, CDR2 FQNNGV.

The J gene is TRBJ1-4, the V gene TRBV5-1; D gene uncertain. Germline CDR1 is SGHRS and CDR2 is YFSETQ. Trimming left V 0 bases short and J 3 bases short, with 3 bases between. The CDR3 consists of 13 residues. The CDR3 sequence is CASSLDPNEKLFF. Written as DNA, the CDR3 is TGCGCCAGCAGCTTGGATCCTAATGAAAAACTGTTTTTT.

This clonotype has a count of ten or more. The chain combines TRBV15 with TRBJ2-5, with D unclear. The length of the CDR3 is 15 residues. Trimming shortened V by 0 bases and J by 1 base, and 9 bases separated the two germline ends. CDR1 and CDR2 (germline): LNHNV, YYDKDF (reference sequence). As DNA, the CDR3 is TGTGCCACCAGCAGAGATCGGCGGCCCCAAGAGACCCAGTACTTC. It specifies CATSRDRRPQETQYF.

The chain is built from TRBV7-8 and TRBJ1-5, with D tentatively TRBD1 (5 bases). CDR3 length equals 14 residues. The V end was cut by 7 bases, the J end by 5 bases, with 15 bases between. Germline CDR1 SGHVS, CDR2 FQNEAQ. The DNA of the CDR3 is TGTGCCAGCACACTGGCGGGGCCCCATCAGCCCCAGCATTTT. Protein: CASTLAGPHQPQHF.

The chain links TRBV4-1 to TRBJ1-5; D is undetermined. V shed 1 base and J shed 1 base, with 17 bases lying between them. Germline values: CDR1 MGHRA, CDR2 YSYEKL. The CDR3 consists of 18 residues. The CDR3 sequence is CASSQALFGFRSNQPQHF. The CDR3 DNA sequence: TGCGCCAGCAGCCAAGCCTTATTCGGGTTTCGGAGCAATCAGCCCCAGCATTTT.

This clonotype was recorded a few times. The chain uses TRBV20-1 and TRBJ2-3; no clear D. The CDR3 consists of 14 residues. Germline V gene sequence: CDR1 DFQATT, CDR2 SNEGSKA (reference sequence). The V and J ends lost 0 bases and 10 bases respectively, with 17 bases between them. In DNA form, the CDR3 reads TGCAGTGCTAGAGATCCGGGCAGAGGTAATGCGCAGTATTTT. This codes for CSARDPGRGNAQYF.

This clonotype was detected a few times. V and J are TRBV15 and TRBJ2-5, with TRBD2 matching over 7 bases. The germline V gene has CDR1 LNHNV and CDR2 YYDKDF (reference sequence). This CDR3 spans 15 amino acids. With V trimmed by 6 bases and J by 2 bases, 9 bases remained unmatched. This CDR3 reads CATSQNLGGQETQYF. The CDR3, as DNA: TGTGCCACCAGTCAAAACCTCGGGGGGCAAGAGACCCAGTACTTC.

The chain carries TRBV19 and TRBJ1-1; D unclear. CDR1 and CDR2 (germline): LNHDA, SQIVND (reference sequence). The CDR3 extends over 16 amino acids. Trimming stripped 3 bases from V and 4 bases from J, with 18 bases between. CDR3 residues: CASSIGLSAPATEAFF. The CDR3 region has the DNA TGTGCCAGTAGTATTGGGTTGAGCGCCCCGGCCACTGAAGCTTTCTTT. The variable domain in full, with the rest retrieved from reference TRBV19 and TRBJ1-1, is DGGITQSPKYLFRKEGQNVTLSCEQNLNHDAMYWYRQDPGQGLRLIYYSQIVNDFQKGDIAEGYSVSREKKESFPLTVTSAQKNPTAFYLCASSIGLSAPATEAFFGQGTRLTVV.

This clonotype was observed at least ten times. V gene TRBV29-1 combines with J gene TRBJ1-5; D might be TRBD1 (5 bases). Trimming shortened V by 6 bases and J by 2 bases, and 11 bases separated the two germline ends. The CDR3 totals 13 residues. Germline values: CDR1 SQVTM, CDR2 ANQGSEA. The DNA for the CDR3 is TGCAGCGTGGCGGGCAGGGGCAATCAGCCCCAGCATTTT. It encodes CSVAGRGNQPQHF.

This clonotype has only a few counts. J is TRBJ2-1 and V is TRBV4-2, with 8 bases identical to TRBD2. The CDR3 extends over 15 amino acids. Per the germline V gene, CDR1 is LGHNA and CDR2 is YNFKEQ. The V and J ends lost 0 bases and 8 bases, in that order; junction bases with no gene match: 6. The CDR3, as DNA: TGTGCCAGCAGCCAAGAATTAGCGGGGTTGTATGAGCAGTTCTTC. Residues: CASSQELAGLYEQFF.

This clonotype was seen only a few times. The chain recombines TRBV7-8 with TRBJ1-4; D remains unclear. The V and J ends lost 3 bases and 2 bases respectively, with 16 bases between them. Germline V gene data show CDR1 as SGHVS and CDR2 as FQNEAQ. There are 17 residues in the CDR3. The CDR3 spells CASSLDTRVWTNEKLFF. CDR3 DNA sequence: TGTGCCAGCAGCTTGGATACGAGGGTTTGGACTAATGAAAAACTGTTTTTT.

This clonotype was found a few times. This CDR3 is CAISESDSFSYEQYV. CDR3 bases: TGTGCCATCAGTGAGTCTGACAGCTTCTCCTACGAGCAGTACGTC. The rearrangement uses TRBV10-3 and TRBJ2-7, with D maybe TRBD1 (5 bases). Germline assignment: CDR1 ENHRY and CDR2 SYGVKD. Trimming left V 0 bases short and J 0 bases short, with 9 bases between. The CDR3 is 15 residues long.

The V gene is TRBV20-1, the J gene TRBJ2-3, with 11 positions matching TRBD2. The V segment lost 3 bases and the J segment 1 base; nucleotides outside the gene matches: 6. The CDR3 has 16 residues. Germline assignment: CDR1 DFQATT and CDR2 SNEGSKA (reference sequence). The CDR3 is CSASELAGGRTDTQYF. The CDR3 nucleotides read TGCAGTGCTAGCGAGCTAGCGGGGGGCCGCACAGATACGCAGTATTTT.

This sequence joins TRBV4-3 and TRBJ2-7; 7 bases agree with TRBD1. V shed 1 base and J 2 bases; nucleotides not matched to a gene: 8. The CDR3 extends over 16 amino acids. The germline CDR1 and CDR2 sequences are LGHNA and YSLEER. The DNA of the CDR3 is TGCGCCAGCAGCCAAGGTTTACGGGACAGTCCCTACGAGCAGTACTTC. This encodes CASSQGLRDSPYEQYF.

The chain has TRBV19 and TRBJ2-1; D gene ambiguous. Trimming pared 4 bases from V and 3 bases from J, leaving 7 bases between. The CDR3 length is 13 residues. Germline CDR1 reads LNHDA; CDR2 reads SQIVND (reference sequence). The CDR3 sequence is CASSTQDYNEQFF. CDR3 sequence (DNA): TGTGCCAGTAGTACTCAGGACTACAATGAGCAGTTCTTC. The whole variable domain, filled in from reference TRBV19 and TRBJ2-1, reads DGGITQSPKYLFRKEGQNVTLSCEQNLNHDAMYWYRQDPGQGLRLIYYSQIVNDFQKGDIAEGYSVSREKKESFPLTVTSAQKNPTAFYLCASSTQDYNEQFFGPGTRLTVL.

The J gene is TRBJ2-2, the V gene TRBV28, with 8 bases that match TRBD1. In germline, CDR1 is MDHEN, CDR2 SYDVKM. The length of the CDR3 is 15 residues. The trim removed 4 bases at V and 6 bases at J, leaving 7 bases unmatched. The CDR3 region is CASSSPGQAPGELFF. CDR3 DNA sequence: TGTGCCAGCAGTTCTCCGGGACAGGCCCCCGGGGAGCTGTTTTTT.

This clonotype has only a few counts. The chain uses TRBV25-1 and TRBJ2-2; possible D gene TRBD1, 5 bases. Germline loops: CDR1 MGHDK, CDR2 SYGVNS. V dropped 6 bases and J dropped 1 base, with 18 bases sitting between them. The CDR3 length is 17 residues. CDR3 nucleotide sequence: TGTGCCAGCAGGGACACTCGGGTCATCAGGAACACCGGGGAGCTGTTTTTT. This codes for CASRDTRVIRNTGELFF. Supplemented by reference TRBV25-1 and TRBJ2-2, the full variable domain reads EADIYQTPRYLVIGTGKKITLECSQTMGHDKMYWYQQDPGMELHLIHYSYGVNSTEKGDLSSESTVSRIRTEHFPLTLESARPSHTSQYLCASRDTRVIRNTGELFFGEGSRLTVL.

The gene calls are TRBV11-2 and TRBJ2-1, with 11 bases fitting TRBD1. This CDR3 has 14 residues. With 5 bases clipped from V and 8 bases from J, the junction kept 5 bases outside the gene matches. Per the germline V gene, CDR1 is SGHAT and CDR2 is FQNNGV. CDR3 in DNA: TGTGCCAGCAGCGTGGACAGGGGGCGTGATGAGCAGTTCTTC. It yields the protein CASSVDRGRDEQFF.

The V gene is TRBV7-2, the J gene TRBJ2-7, with D perhaps matching TRBD1 (5 bases). The V and J ends lost 4 bases and 1 base respectively, with 14 bases between them. Germline V lookup: CDR1 SGHTA, CDR2 FQGNSA. CDR3 size: 15 residues. CDR3 bases: TGTGCCAGCAGCTCGGCAGGGTCAGGGTCCTACGAGCAGTACTTC. Translation: CASSSAGSGSYEQYF.

The table lists this clonotype with a few counts. The rearrangement joins TRBV4-3 to TRBJ2-5, with 10 positions matching TRBD2. The germline gives CDR1 LGHNA, CDR2 YSLEER. V was pared by 2 bases and J by 8 bases, with 11 bases of the junction left unmatched. This CDR3 has 16 residues. CDR3 protein: CASSQNLAGAPGTQYF. The CDR3 DNA reads TGCGCCAGCAGCCAAAATCTAGCGGGGGCCCCCGGCACCCAGTACTTC.

The rearrangement uses TRBV5-1 and TRBJ2-1, with TRBD2 matching 7 bases. The V segment lost 0 bases and the J segment 9 bases; nucleotides outside the gene matches: 6. The CDR3 is 14 amino acids. Germline CDR1 reads SGHRS; CDR2 reads YFSETQ. The CDR3 bases are TGCGCCAGCAGCTTGGAGGGGAGGGCGGCTGAGCAGTTCTTC. The encoded protein is CASSLEGRAAEQFF. Based on the CDR3 plus reference TRBV5-1 and TRBJ2-1, the full variable domain is KAGVTQTPRYLIKTRGQQVTLSCSPISGHRSVSWYQQTPGQGLQFLFEYFSETQRNKGNFPGRFSGRQFSNSRSEMNVSTLELGDSALYLCASSLEGRAAEQFFGPGTRLTVL.

In this sample, this clonotype turned up a few times. The chain links TRBV20-1 to TRBJ2-5; D possibly corresponds to TRBD1 (6 bases). Trimming cost V 0 bases and J 4 bases, with 15 bases left between them. The length of the CDR3 is 15 residues. Per the germline V gene, CDR1 is DFQATT and CDR2 is SNEGSKA (reference sequence). The DNA of the CDR3 is TGCAGTGCTAGAGATGGGGGCAGAGGAGGAGAGACCCAGTACTTC. Encoded protein: CSARDGGRGGETQYF.

This clonotype turned up a few times. The chain uses TRBV7-8 and TRBJ1-3; maybe TRBD1 (5 bases). The CDR3 consists of 13 residues. The V gene's germline CDR1 is SGHVS and CDR2 FQNEAQ. The V gene lost 0 bases and the J gene lost 6 bases, with 6 bases spanning the gap. In DNA form, the CDR3 reads TGTGCCAGCAGCTTAGCCAGGGAAAACACCATATATTTT. This translates into CASSLARENTIYF.